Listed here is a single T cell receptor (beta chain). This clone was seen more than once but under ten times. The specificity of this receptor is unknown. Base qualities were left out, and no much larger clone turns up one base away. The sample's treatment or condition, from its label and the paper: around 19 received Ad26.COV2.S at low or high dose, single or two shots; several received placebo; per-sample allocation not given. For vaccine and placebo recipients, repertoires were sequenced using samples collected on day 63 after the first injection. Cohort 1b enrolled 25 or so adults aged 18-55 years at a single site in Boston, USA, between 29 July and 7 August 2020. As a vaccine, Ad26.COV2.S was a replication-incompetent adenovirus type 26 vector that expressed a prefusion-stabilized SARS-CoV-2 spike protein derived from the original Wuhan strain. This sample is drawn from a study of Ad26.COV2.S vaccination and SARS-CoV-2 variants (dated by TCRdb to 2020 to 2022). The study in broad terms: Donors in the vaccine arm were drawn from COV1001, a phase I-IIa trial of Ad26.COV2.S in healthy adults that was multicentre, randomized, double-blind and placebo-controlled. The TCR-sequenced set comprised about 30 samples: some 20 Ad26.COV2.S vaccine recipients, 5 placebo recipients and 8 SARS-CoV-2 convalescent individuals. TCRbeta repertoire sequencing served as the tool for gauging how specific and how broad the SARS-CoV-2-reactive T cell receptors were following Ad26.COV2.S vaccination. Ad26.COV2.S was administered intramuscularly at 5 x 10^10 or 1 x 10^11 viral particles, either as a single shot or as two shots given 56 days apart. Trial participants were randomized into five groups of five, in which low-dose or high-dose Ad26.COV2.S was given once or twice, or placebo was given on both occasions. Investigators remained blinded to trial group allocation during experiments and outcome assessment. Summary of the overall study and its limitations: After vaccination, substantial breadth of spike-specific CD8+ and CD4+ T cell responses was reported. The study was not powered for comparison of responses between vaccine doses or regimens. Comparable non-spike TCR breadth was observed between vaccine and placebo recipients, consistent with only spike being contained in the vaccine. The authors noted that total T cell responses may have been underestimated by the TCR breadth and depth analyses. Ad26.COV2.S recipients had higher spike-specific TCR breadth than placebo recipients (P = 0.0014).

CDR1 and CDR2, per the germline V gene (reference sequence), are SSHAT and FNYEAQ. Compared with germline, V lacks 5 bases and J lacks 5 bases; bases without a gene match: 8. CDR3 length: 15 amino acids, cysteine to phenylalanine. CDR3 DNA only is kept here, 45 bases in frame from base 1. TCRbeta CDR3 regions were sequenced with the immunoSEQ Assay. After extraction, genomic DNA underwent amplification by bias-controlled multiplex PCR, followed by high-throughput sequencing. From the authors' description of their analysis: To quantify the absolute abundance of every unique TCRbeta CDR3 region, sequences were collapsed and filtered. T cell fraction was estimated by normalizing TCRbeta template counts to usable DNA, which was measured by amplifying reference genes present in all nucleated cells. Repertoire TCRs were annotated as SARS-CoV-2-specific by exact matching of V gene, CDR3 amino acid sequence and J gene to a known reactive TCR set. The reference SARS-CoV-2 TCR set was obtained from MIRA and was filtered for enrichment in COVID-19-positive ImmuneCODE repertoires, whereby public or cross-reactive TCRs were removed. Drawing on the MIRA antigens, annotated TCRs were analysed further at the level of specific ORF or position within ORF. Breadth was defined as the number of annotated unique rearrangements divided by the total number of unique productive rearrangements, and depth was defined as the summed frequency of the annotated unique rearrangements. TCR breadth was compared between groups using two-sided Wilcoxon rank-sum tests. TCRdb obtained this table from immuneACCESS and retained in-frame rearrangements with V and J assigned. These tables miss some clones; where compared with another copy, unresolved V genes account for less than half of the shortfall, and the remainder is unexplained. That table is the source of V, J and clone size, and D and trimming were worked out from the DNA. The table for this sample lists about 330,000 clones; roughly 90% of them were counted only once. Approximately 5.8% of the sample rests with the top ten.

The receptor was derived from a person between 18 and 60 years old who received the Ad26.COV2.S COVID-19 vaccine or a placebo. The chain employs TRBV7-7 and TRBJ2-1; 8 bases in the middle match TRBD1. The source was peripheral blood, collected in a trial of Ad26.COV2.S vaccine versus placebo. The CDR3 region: CASSKDRGGNNEQFF. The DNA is TGTGCCAGCAGCAAAGACAGGGGCGGAAACAATGAGCAGTTCTTC.